This TCR beta chain appears in the sequencing data of a study of CD8+CD57+ T cells in acquired aplastic anemia. Study information: CD4+ cell libraries from healthy donors averaged around 11 million reads.

Template material for TCR beta VDJ and CDR3 profiling consisted of genomic DNA. TCRdb reprocessed the reads via MiXCR and lists one record per CDR3 protein. The sample consists of about 220,000 distinct CDR3 sequences, 34% of them appearing once. As to this clonotype: Its antigen remains unidentified.

The CDR3 loop spans 15 amino acids. The V segment lost 9 bases and the J segment 5 bases; nucleotides outside the gene matches: 14. Germline CDR1 reads SGHTA; CDR2 reads FQGTGA. Regarding the study as a whole: Patients and healthy controls showed no significant CD8+ Simpson's diversity difference. Comparison of patients with controls identified around 28 shared CD8+ CDR3 sequences.

The rearrangement uses TRBV7-3 and TRBJ2-5, with 8 positions matching TRBD2. This clonotype was obtained from a human donor in good health, serving as a control. The sample taken for sequencing was sorted CD4+, CD8+, or CD8+CD57+ T cells (not recorded which) from PBMCs. DNA of the CDR3: TGTGCCAGTAGTACCAGACTAGCGTATCCGGAGACCCAGTACTTC. Translating it yields CASSTRLAYPETQYF.